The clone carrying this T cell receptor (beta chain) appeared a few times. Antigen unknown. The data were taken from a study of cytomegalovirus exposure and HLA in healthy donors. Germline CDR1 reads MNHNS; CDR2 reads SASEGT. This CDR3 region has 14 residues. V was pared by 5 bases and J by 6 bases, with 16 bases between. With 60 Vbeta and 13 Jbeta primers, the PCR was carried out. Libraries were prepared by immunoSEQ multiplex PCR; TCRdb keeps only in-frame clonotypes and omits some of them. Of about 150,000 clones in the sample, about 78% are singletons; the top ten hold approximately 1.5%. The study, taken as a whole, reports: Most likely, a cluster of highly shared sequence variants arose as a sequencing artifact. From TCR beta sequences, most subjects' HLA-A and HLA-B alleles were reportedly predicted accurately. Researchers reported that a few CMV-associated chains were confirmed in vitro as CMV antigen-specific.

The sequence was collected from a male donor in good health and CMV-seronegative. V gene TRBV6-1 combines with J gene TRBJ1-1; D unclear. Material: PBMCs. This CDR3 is CASSLWGGQSEAFF. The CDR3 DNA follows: TGTGCCAGCAGTTTATGGGGAGGTCAATCTGAAGCTTTCTTT.